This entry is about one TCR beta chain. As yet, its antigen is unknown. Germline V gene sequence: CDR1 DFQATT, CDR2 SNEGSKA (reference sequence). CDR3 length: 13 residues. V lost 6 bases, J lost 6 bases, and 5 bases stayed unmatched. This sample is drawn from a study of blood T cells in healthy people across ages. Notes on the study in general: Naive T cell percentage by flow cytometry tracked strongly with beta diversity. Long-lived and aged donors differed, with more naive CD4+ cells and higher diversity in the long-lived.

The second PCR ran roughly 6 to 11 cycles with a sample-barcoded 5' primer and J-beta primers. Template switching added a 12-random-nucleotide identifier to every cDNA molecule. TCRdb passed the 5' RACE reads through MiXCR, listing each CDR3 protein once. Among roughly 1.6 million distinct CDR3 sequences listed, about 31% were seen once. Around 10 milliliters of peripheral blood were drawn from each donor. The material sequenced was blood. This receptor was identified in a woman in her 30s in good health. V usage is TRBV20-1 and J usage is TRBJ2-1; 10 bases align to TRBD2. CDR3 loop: CSASRTSGNEQFF. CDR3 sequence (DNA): TGCAGTGCCTCCCGGACTAGCGGCAATGAGCAGTTCTTC.